Below are 25 T cell receptor beta chains sequenced from a single sample in a study of T cells in Graves' hyperthyroidism and ophthalmopathy. RNA transcripts were the template for amplifying TCR beta CDR3 regions. The TCR CDR3 first-round RT-PCR relied on the HTBI primer set. One entry per CDR3 protein, called by TCRdb with MiXCR from the multiplex PCR reads. The profile covers roughly 61,000 distinct CDR3 sequences, with approximately 57% appearing a single time and approximately 3.4% taken by the ten largest. The sequencing input was blood. The receptor set was obtained from a woman aged 55-70 years with Graves' ophthalmopathy.

The V and J genes are TRBV6-4 and TRBJ2-1; D unclear. The CDR3 length is 14 residues. Germline CDR1 is MRHNA and CDR2 is SNTAGT. V lost 8 bases to trimming and J lost 0 bases, with 11 bases between them. In DNA, the CDR3 is TGTGCCAGCTCCGAGGAGAGCTCCTACAATGAGCAGTTCTTC. This encodes CASSEESSYNEQFF.

The chain joins TRBV24-1 to TRBJ2-1; TRBD2 matches 8 bases. The CDR3 totals 16 residues. Germline CDR1 is KGHDR and CDR2 is SFDVKD. V lost 6 bases to trimming and J lost 4 bases; unmatched junction nucleotides: 10. The CDR3 loop reads CATSSGREGLYNEQFF. The CDR3 coding sequence is TGTGCCACCAGTTCGGGTCGGGAGGGCCTATACAATGAGCAGTTCTTC.

This clonotype was counted ten times or more. V usage is TRBV28 and J usage is TRBJ1-2, with 8 bases fitting TRBD1. J lost 7 bases, V lost 5 bases, and 6 bases had no gene match. The V gene's germline CDR1 is MDHEN and CDR2 SYDVKM. This CDR3 has 13 residues. The CDR3 nucleotides read TGTGCCAGCAGTGCAACAGGGGGTAGTGGCTACACCTTC. It specifies CASSATGGSGYTF.

In this sample, this clonotype turned up many times. The chain links TRBV6-2 or TRBV6-3 to TRBJ2-1; D may correspond to TRBD1 or TRBD2 (6 bases each). Deletions cut 6 bases from V and 1 base from J, with 16 bases between. Germline V gene sequence: CDR1 MNHEY, CDR2 SVGEGT. CDR3 length: 16 residues. The CDR3 coding sequence is TGTGCCAGCAGCGCTACAGAGGGGGGATCCTACAATGAGCAGTTCTTC. It codes for CASSATEGGSYNEQFF.

The table lists this clonotype with many counts. The V gene is TRBV6-2 or TRBV6-3, the J gene TRBJ2-3; D not certain. Germline loops: CDR1 MNHEY, CDR2 SVGEGT. V gave up 0 bases and J gave up 0 bases, with 7 bases separating them. There are 15 residues in the CDR3. CDR3 region: CASSYSSDSTDTQYF. CDR3 nucleotide sequence: TGTGCCAGCAGTTACTCGAGTGACAGCACAGATACGCAGTATTTT.

The CDR3 region is CSAPSGRSTDTQYF. The DNA for the CDR3 is TGCAGTGCTCCTAGCGGACGTAGCACAGATACGCAGTATTTT. The gene calls are TRBV20-1 and TRBJ2-3; 7 positions match TRBD2. The junction had 5 bases not matched to a gene; V was cut back by 5 bases and J by 0 bases. CDR1 DFQATT and CDR2 SNEGSKA come from the germline V gene (reference sequence). The CDR3 runs to 14 residues.

The chain uses TRBV2 and TRBJ2-2; 9 positions agree with TRBD2. The ends lost 7 bases at V and 9 bases at J; junction bases unmatched: 15. This CDR3 spans 16 amino acids. Per the germline V gene, CDR1 is SNHLY and CDR2 is FYNNEI. CDR3 sequence: CASTQGRGGVHRELFF. The CDR3 region has the DNA TGTGCCAGCACACAGGGTCGCGGGGGGGTTCACCGGGAGCTGTTTTTT.

J is TRBJ1-6 and V is TRBV7-6; 10 bases map to TRBD1. The CDR3 loop spans 16 amino acids. J lost 6 bases, V lost 1 base, and 3 bases had no gene match. Germline values: CDR1 SGHVS, CDR2 FNYEAQ. The CDR3 reads CASSLGQGAFNSPLHF. For the CDR3, the DNA is TGTGCCAGCAGCTTAGGACAGGGGGCGTTTAATTCACCCCTCCACTTT. Complete variable domain (other parts from reference TRBV7-6 and TRBJ1-6): GAGVSQSPRYKVTKRGQDVALRCDPISGHVSLYWYRQALGQGPEFLTYFNYEAQQDKSGLPNDRFSAERPEGSISTLTIQRTEQRDSAMYRCASSLGQGAFNSPLHFGNGTRLTVT.

The rearrangement uses TRBV20-1 and TRBJ2-7; a possible D gene is TRBD1 (6 bases). CDR1 DFQATT and CDR2 SNEGSKA come from the germline V gene (reference sequence). The CDR3 is made up of 10 amino acids. V shed 6 bases and J shed 7 bases, with 10 bases lying between them. The CDR3 is CSAKGVEQYF. The CDR3 region has the DNA TGCAGTGCCAAGGGGGTTGAGCAGTACTTC.

This clonotype has ten or more counts. CDR3 DNA: TGTGCCAGCAGTTTAACAATTACAGGTCTATTGAACACTGAAGCTTTCTTT. Translation gives CASSLTITGLLNTEAFF. The chain joins TRBV12-3 or TRBV12-4 to TRBJ1-1; perhaps TRBD1 as D (5 bases). The CDR3 runs to 17 residues. The V end lost 2 bases, the J end lost 0 bases, and 16 bases lay between the germline ends.

J is TRBJ2-1 and V is TRBV7-9; D possibly corresponds to TRBD2 (5 bases). Germline CDR1 is SEHNR and CDR2 is FQNEAQ (reference sequence). This CDR3 has 15 amino acids. V lost 5 bases and J lost 0, with 11 bases in between. The CDR3, as DNA: TGTGCCAGCAGCGAAACTAGTATCTCCTACAATGAGCAGTTCTTC. Its protein product is CASSETSISYNEQFF.

This clonotype was seen repeatedly, ten times or more. The chain couples TRBV19 to TRBJ1-4; 9 nucleotides line up with TRBD1. Looked up from germline, CDR1 is LNHDA and CDR2 is SQIVND (reference sequence). The V and J ends lost 6 bases and 5 bases, in that order; junction bases with no gene match: 7. The CDR3 extends over 15 amino acids. CDR3 nucleotides: TGTGCCAGTAGCCCACAGGGGGCAGACAATGAAAAACTGTTTTTT. It specifies CASSPQGADNEKLFF.

In this sample, this clonotype turned up many times. The chain couples TRBV20-1 to TRBJ2-5, with TRBD2 matching 9 bases. V lost 6 bases, J lost 2 bases, and 10 bases stayed unmatched. The germline V gene encodes CDR1 DFQATT and CDR2 SNEGSKA (reference sequence). The CDR3 is 15 amino acids. The CDR3 reads CSARTSANLQETQYF. The CDR3 DNA reads as TGCAGTGCCCGGACTAGCGCAAATTTACAAGAGACCCAGTACTTC.

A few counts support this clonotype. This may be a read error: a much more frequent sequence differs by one nucleotide. This CDR3 fails to terminate in the conserved phenylalanine or tryptophan, so it likely reflects a read error. The chain is built from TRBV7-3 and TRBJ2-2, with 8 bases aligning to TRBD2. This CDR3 has 15 amino acids. V lost 5 bases to trimming and J lost 6 bases; unmatched junction nucleotides: 8. Germline values: CDR1 SGHTA, CDR2 FQGTGA. The CDR3 DNA is TGTGCCAGCAGCCCCTACGCCGGGGGGGCCGGGGAGCTGTTTCTT. It encodes CASSPYAGGAGELFL.

The CDR3 DNA reads as TGTGCTAGTGGTTTGGCCCCCGGGGAGCTGTTTTTT. This codes for CASGLAPGELFF. The chain has TRBV12-5 and TRBJ2-2; no reliable D call. This CDR3 spans 12 amino acids. Trimming took off 1 base at V and 6 bases at J, with 3 bases between the two ends. The germline CDR1 and CDR2 sequences are LGHNT and FRNRAP.

This clonotype was detected many times. This chain joins TRBV20-1 and TRBJ2-7; D unresolved. Per germline, CDR1 DFQATT and CDR2 SNEGSKA (reference sequence). The germline V and J ends were trimmed by 5 bases and 0 bases, with 14 bases remaining between them. The CDR3 is made up of 14 amino acids. CDR3 coding DNA: TGCAGTGCTCTCGGCTTATTCCCCTCCTACGAGCAGTACTTC. Residues: CSALGLFPSYEQYF.

Turning to this clonotype: The CDR3 carries no conserved terminal phenylalanine or tryptophan, so it likely arises from a read error. The DNA is omitted, as the CDR3 cannot be located on it reliably, and the CDR3 follows TCRdb's listing. The chain links TRBV9 to TRBJ2-5. With termini counted, the CDR3 has 13 amino acids. From germline, CDR1 is SGDLS and CDR2 YYNGEE. The CDR3: CASSVGFRGSLYV.

The chain carries TRBV9 and TRBJ2-1, with unresolved D. CDR3 length: 13 residues. V was shortened by 0 bases and J by 9 bases, with 10 bases between the two germline ends. The V gene's germline CDR1 is SGDLS and CDR2 YYNGEE. CDR3 sequence (DNA): TGTGCCAGCAGCGTAGTAGTGACTGGTGAGCAGTTCTTC. This gives the protein CASSVVVTGEQFF.

This clonotype showed up just once. A read error may account for a junction end that differs from germline. The V and J genes are TRBV7-9 and TRBJ1-2; D remains ambiguous. Germline assignment: CDR1 SEHNR and CDR2 FQNEAQ (reference sequence). This CDR3 is 13 amino acids long. The CDR3 reads CACSLDPGYGYTF. For the CDR3, the DNA is TGTGCCTGCAGCTTAGACCCCGGCTATGGCTACACCTTC.

By share, this clonotype ranks as medium-sized. V is TRBV12-3 or TRBV12-4 and J is TRBJ1-5; D gene uncertain. This CDR3 is 14 amino acids long. With 11 bases removed from V and 5 bases from J, the gap between germline ends came to 19 bases. CDR3 sequence: CASSRVARDQPQHF. DNA for the CDR3: TGTGCCTCGTCACGTGTGGCAAGGGATCAGCCCCAGCATTTT.

There are many counts of this clonotype. This chain connects TRBV20-1 to TRBJ1-1; D not certain. Trimming removed 5 bases from V and 0 bases from J, with 4 bases in between. Germline CDR1 reads DFQATT; CDR2 reads SNEGSKA (reference sequence). The CDR3 has 11 amino acids. CDR3 amino acids: CSALLNTEAFF. The CDR3 coding sequence is TGCAGTGCTCTACTGAACACTGAAGCTTTCTTT.

The V gene is TRBV7-6, the J gene TRBJ1-2; D is unresolved. Germline V lookup: CDR1 SGHVS, CDR2 FNYEAQ. The CDR3 is 14 amino acids. Between the trimmed V and J ends, which lost 3 bases and 8 bases, there was a span of 16 bases. CDR3 in amino acids: CASSFLVRGEGYTF. The CDR3 bases are TGTGCCAGCAGCTTCCTGGTTCGGGGAGAAGGCTACACCTTC. The full variable domain, in which reference TRBV7-6 and TRBJ1-2 provide the parts outside the CDR3, is GAGVSQSPRYKVTKRGQDVALRCDPISGHVSLYWYRQALGQGPEFLTYFNYEAQQDKSGLPNDRFSAERPEGSISTLTIQRTEQRDSAMYRCASSFLVRGEGYTFGSGTRLTVV.

The J gene is TRBJ2-5, the V gene TRBV9, with TRBD1 as a possible D gene (5 bases). Deletions cut 0 bases from V and 1 base from J, with 7 bases between. This CDR3 is 14 amino acids long. Germline CDR1 SGDLS, CDR2 YYNGEE. For the CDR3, the DNA is TGTGCCAGCAGCGTAGGACAGACCCAAGAGACCCAGTACTTC. Its protein product is CASSVGQTQETQYF.

The chain carries TRBV7-6 and TRBJ1-1, with D perhaps TRBD1 (6 bases). Germline V gene lookup returns CDR1 SGHVS and CDR2 FNYEAQ. Trimming cost V 5 bases and J 6 bases, with 13 bases left between them. The CDR3 covers 13 residues. The CDR3 bases are TGTGCCAGCAGCGCACAGGGTGGGGCTGAAGCTTTCTTT. Amino acid sequence: CASSAQGGAEAFF.

In its sample, this clonotype is medium-sized (0.01 to 0.1%). This chain links TRBV2 with TRBJ2-7, with D hard to call. V lost 1 base and J 3 bases, leaving 4 bases between the germline ends. The CDR3 loop spans 12 amino acids. Germline CDR1 is SNHLY and CDR2 is FYNNEI. The CDR3 loop is CASSEGDYEQYF. The CDR3, as DNA: TGTGCCAGCAGTGAAGGGGACTACGAGCAGTACTTC.